The rows below give T cell receptor beta chains drawn from one sample of a study of response to subunit inactivated influenza vaccine. TCRdb passed the RT-PCR reads through MiXCR, listing each CDR3 protein once. This table has hundreds of thousands of distinct CDR3 sequences, 6.5% to 8% appearing once. Sample: PBMCs from blood, taken around 25 months after vaccination. Receptor source: a man aged 50-75 years who received an inactivated influenza vaccine. The CDR3 runs from the conserved cysteine through the conserved F or W. A D gene is named only where the DNA matches it firmly. Clone size is shown for a subset of rows, as once, few, many or a class of expanded clone.

J,size,V,D,DNA,CDR3
TRBJ2-7,many,TRBV5-1,TRBD1,TGCGCCAGCAGCTTTATGGCAGGGACAGGACACGAGCAGTACTTC,CASSFMAGTGHEQYF
TRBJ2-7,few,TRBV5-1,TRBD1,TGCGCCAGCAGCACAATGACAGGGGCTGGCGAGCAGTACTTC,CASSTMTGAGEQYF
TRBJ2-3,-,TRBV7-9,-,TGTGCCAGCAGCCCCCGGTGGAGGGAGATGGGCACAGATACGCAGTATTTT,CASSPRWREMGTDTQYF
TRBJ1-5,many,TRBV12-3/TRBV12-4,-,TGTGCCAGCGGTAGCAATCAGCCCCAGCATTTT,CASGSNQPQHF
TRBJ2-2,many,TRBV5-1,TRBD2,TGCGCCAGCAGCTTGGCCGGCGGGGGGGCCTACACCGGGGAGCTGTTTTTT,CASSLAGGGAYTGELFF
TRBJ2-7,-,TRBV18,-,TGTGCCAGCTCACCACCCTCCGGGGCAGGGAACTACGAGCAGTACTTC,CASSPPSGAGNYEQYF
TRBJ2-6,many,TRBV4-1,TRBD1,TGCGCCAGCAGCCAATCTCCGGGACAGGGTCCTGGGGCCAACGTCCTGACTTTC,CASSQSPGQGPGANVLTF
TRBJ2-1,-,TRBV12-3/TRBV12-4,TRBD1,TGTGCCAGCAGTTCCTACCTGGACAGGATTTACAATGAGCAGTTCTTC,CASSSYLDRIYNEQFF
TRBJ1-2,few,TRBV20-1,-,TGCAGTGCTAGAGGCCAGGTCTATGGCTACACCTTC,CSARGQVYGYTF
TRBJ2-1,many,TRBV12-3/TRBV12-4,-,TGTGCCAGCATGAGTACCTCTCACAATGAGCAGTTCTTC,CASMSTSHNEQFF
TRBJ2-7,few,TRBV7-9,-,TGTGCCAGCAGCCCCCCGCCGGTTAGAGCTACCTACGAGCAGTACTTC,CASSPPPVRATYEQYF
TRBJ2-4,few,TRBV10-3,TRBD1,TGTGCCATCAGTGTTGGGACAGGGGCCAAAAACATTCAGTACTTC,CAISVGTGAKNIQYF
TRBJ1-2,-,TRBV10-3,-,TGTGCCATCATGTCCGGGGGCGCCTATGGCTACACCTTC,CAIMSGGAYGYTF
TRBJ2-7,few,TRBV6-2/TRBV6-3,-,TGTGCCAGCAGTTCTGTCGGCCTCTACGAGCAGTACTTC,CASSSVGLYEQYF
TRBJ2-3,-,TRBV27,-,TGTGCCAGCAGATATGGGTATGCTAGCACAGATACGCAGTATTTT,CASRYGYASTDTQYF
TRBJ2-5,-,TRBV9,TRBD1,TGTGCCAGCAGCGTGACAGGGGGGAAGACCCAGTACTTC,CASSVTGGKTQYF
TRBJ2-1,-,TRBV9,-,TGTGCCAGCAGGGGTGTACGGATCAATGAGCAGTTCTTC,CASRGVRINEQFF